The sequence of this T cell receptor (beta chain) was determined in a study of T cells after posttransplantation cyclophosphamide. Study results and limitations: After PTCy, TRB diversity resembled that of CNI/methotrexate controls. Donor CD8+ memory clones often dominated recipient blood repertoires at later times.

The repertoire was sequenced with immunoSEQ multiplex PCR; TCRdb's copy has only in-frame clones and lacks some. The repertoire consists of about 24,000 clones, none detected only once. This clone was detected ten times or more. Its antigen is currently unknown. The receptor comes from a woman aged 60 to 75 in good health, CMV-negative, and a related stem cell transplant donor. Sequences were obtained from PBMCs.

This CDR3 reads CASRQGLSTDTQYF. In nucleotides, the CDR3 is TGTGCCAGCAGACAGGGCCTAAGCACAGATACGCAGTATTTT. This chain connects TRBV6-5 to TRBJ2-3; possible D gene TRBD1, 6 bases. Germline V gene sequence: CDR1 MNHEY, CDR2 SVGAGI. The CDR3 extends over 14 amino acids. Trimming pared 6 bases from V and 0 bases from J, leaving 10 bases between.